This T cell receptor (beta chain) is from a study of blood T cell repertoires in COVID-19. In the study overall: Acute and convalescent COVID-19 samples came from the United States, Italy and Spain. PBMCs, B-cell-depleted T cells, or T cells provided the cDNA or gDNA that made up the material.

The ends were cut back, 5 bases at V and 2 bases at J, with 10 bases in the middle. The CDR3 is 14 amino acids. Germline V lookup: CDR1 SEHNR, CDR2 FQNEAQ (reference sequence). Concerning this clone itself: Other nucleotide sequences in the sample specify the same CDR3.

Authors' processing steps: Estimation of nucleated cell counts was performed using reference gene primer amplification. Only in-frame clones appear in the TCRdb table, and some are missing; sequencing was by immunoSEQ multiplex PCR. The D gene and trimming were derived from the DNA, and the V and J assignments and clone size from that table. The table includes about 370,000 clones, nearly 90% detected once. The receptor was isolated from a man younger than 35 with active or convalescent COVID-19. V usage is TRBV7-9 and J usage is TRBJ1-5; a possible D gene is TRBD1 (5 bases). Sequenced input: peripheral blood. DNA of the CDR3: TGTGCCAGCAGCCAAGGGGCCGGCAATCAGCCCCAGCATTTT. It codes for CASSQGAGNQPQHF.